This T cell receptor (beta chain) was recovered during a study of monozygotic twins with inflammatory bowel disease. Broader study findings: No difference in repertoire similarity was seen between concordant and discordant twins, possibly because power was limited.

The CDR3 runs 14 residues. Germline CDR1 and CDR2: MNHGY and SAAAGT. The authors made each sample's cDNA in eight separate reactions. TCRdb reprocessed the 5' RACE reads, with one entry per CDR3 protein and no DNA. In total, the table holds around 450,000 distinct CDR3 sequences. Of note for this clonotype: Its matching antigen is unknown.

The receptor comes from a human donor with ulcerative colitis or Crohn's disease, or a healthy co-twin of an affected twin (not recorded which). This chain connects TRBV6-8 to TRBJ1-3; there is no DNA to check the TCRdb D call of TRBD1. The sequencing sample was made of blood. The CDR3 is CASRTGTLGNTIYF.